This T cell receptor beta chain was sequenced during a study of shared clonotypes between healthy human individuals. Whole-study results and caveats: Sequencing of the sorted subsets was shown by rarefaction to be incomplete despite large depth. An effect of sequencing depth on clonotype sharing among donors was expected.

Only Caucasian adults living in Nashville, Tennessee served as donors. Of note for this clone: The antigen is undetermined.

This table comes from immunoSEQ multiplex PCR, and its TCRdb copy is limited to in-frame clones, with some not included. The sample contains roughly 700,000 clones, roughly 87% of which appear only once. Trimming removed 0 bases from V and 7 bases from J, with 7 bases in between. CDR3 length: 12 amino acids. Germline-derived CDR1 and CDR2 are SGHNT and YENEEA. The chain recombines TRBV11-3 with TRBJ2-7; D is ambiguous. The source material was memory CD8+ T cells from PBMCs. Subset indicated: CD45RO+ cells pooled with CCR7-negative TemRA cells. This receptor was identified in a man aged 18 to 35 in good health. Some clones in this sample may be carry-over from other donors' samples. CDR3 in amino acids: CASSLDFREQYF. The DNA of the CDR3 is TGTGCCAGCAGCTTAGACTTTAGAGAGCAGTACTTC.